The sequence of this T cell receptor beta chain was determined in a study of Graves' ophthalmopathy and Graves' hyperthyroidism. Per the germline V gene, CDR1 is MNHNS and CDR2 is SASEGT. This CDR3 has 15 amino acids. The V gene lost 7 bases and the J gene lost 2 bases, with 18 bases spanning the gap. The PBMCs were taken from around 9.1 ml of fresh peripheral blood. RNA transcripts were the source from which TCR beta CDR3 regions were amplified. Second-round multiplex PCR came after a first-round RT-PCR that employed HTBI primers. TCRdb analysed the multiplex PCR reads with MiXCR anew, one entry per CDR3 protein. The sample has 350,000 or so distinct CDR3 sequences, roughly 15% seen once; the top ten hold roughly 12%.

The origin of this receptor is an adult man with Graves' ophthalmopathy. The sequenced sample consisted of peripheral blood. The chain combines TRBV6-1 with TRBJ2-7; D gene uncertain. Here the CDR3 reads CASIMDGVFTYEQYF. The CDR3, as DNA: TGTGCCAGCATAATGGACGGAGTTTTTACCTACGAGCAGTACTTC.